What follows are 22 T cell receptor beta chains derived from one specimen sequenced in a study of T cell responses to AZD1222 COVID-19 vaccine. The table came from immunoSEQ multiplex PCR; TCRdb's copy has only in-frame clones and leaves some out. The profile covers 140,000 or so clones, with around 90% appearing a single time and approximately 2% taken by the ten largest. The specimen was peripheral blood, collected on day 0 of AZD1222 vaccination. These receptor sequences come from an adult in good health.

The chain is built from TRBV18 and TRBJ2-7; a weak D match, TRBD2 (5 bases). The CDR3 runs to 14 residues. CDR1 and CDR2 from the germline V gene are KGHSH and LQKENI. The V gene lost 5 bases and the J gene lost 2 bases, with 13 bases spanning the gap. Here the CDR3 reads CASSDRTGPYEQYF. The CDR3 DNA reads TGTGCCAGCTCAGATAGGACTGGACCCTACGAGCAGTACTTC. Supplemented by reference TRBV18 and TRBJ2-7, the full variable domain reads NAGVMQNPRHLVRRRGQEARLRCSPMKGHSHVYWYRQLPEEGLKFMVYLQKENIIDESGMPKERFSAEFPKEGPSILRIQQVVRGDSAAYFCASSDRTGPYEQYFGPGTRLTVT.

V is TRBV7-2 and J is TRBJ2-7, with D possibly TRBD1 on 6 matching bases. The ends were cut back, 5 bases at V and 5 bases at J, with 16 bases in the middle. The CDR3 consists of 14 residues. Germline V lookup: CDR1 SGHTA, CDR2 FQGNSA. This CDR3 reads CASSPRTNRDEQYF. The CDR3 bases are TGTGCCAGCAGCCCACGGACAAACAGGGACGAGCAGTACTTC.

The V call is TRBV7-2, the J call TRBJ1-1; 9 nucleotides agree with TRBD1. This CDR3 comprises 14 residues. Germline V gives CDR1 SGHTA, CDR2 FQGNSA. Losses at the gene ends were 7 bases for V and 6 bases for J; bases not matched to a gene: 9. CDR3 coding DNA: TGTGCCAGCAACCGGGACAGGGATGTTCCTGAAGCTTTCTTT. Protein product: CASNRDRDVPEAFF.

In its sample, this clone was seen once. The gene calls are TRBV27 and TRBJ2-3; no definite D call. Trimming took 0 bases from V and 0 from J, leaving 7 bases between them. Germline CDR1 MNHEY, CDR2 SMNVEV (reference sequence). The CDR3 is 15 amino acids. The CDR3 sequence is CASSLSGRSTDTQYF. In DNA form, the CDR3 reads TGTGCCAGCAGTTTATCGGGCAGAAGCACAGATACGCAGTATTTT.

This chain joins TRBV10-3 and TRBJ2-5; D may match TRBD1 or TRBD2 (5 bases each). CDR1 and CDR2 from the germline V gene are ENHRY and SYGVKD. This CDR3 is built from 15 residues. V was clipped by 3 bases and J by 2 bases, with 13 bases between them. The CDR3 DNA reads TGTGCCATCAGTGACCCGAGAGGGGTTCAAGAGACCCAGTACTTC. It specifies CAISDPRGVQETQYF.

The V and J genes are TRBV7-9 and TRBJ2-7; a weak D match, TRBD1 (6 bases). The CDR3 is made up of 13 amino acids. Germline-derived CDR1 and CDR2 are SEHNR and FQNEAQ (reference sequence). CDR3 residues: CAGRSTGSNEQYF. The DNA for the CDR3 is TGTGCTGGAAGGTCCACAGGGTCCAACGAGCAGTACTTC. Complete variable domain (other parts from reference TRBV7-9 and TRBJ2-7): DTGVSQNPRHKITKRGQNVTFRCDPISEHNRLYWYRQTLGQGPEFLTYFQNEAQLEKSRLLSDRFSAERPKGSFSTLEIQRTEQGDSAMYLCAGRSTGSNEQYFGPGTRLTVT.

With regard to this clone: Its ends do not fully match the called genes, so a read error is possible. This chain joins TRBV7-2 and TRBJ2-6, with D perhaps given as TRBD1 or TRBD2 (6 bases each). In germline, CDR1 is SGHTA, CDR2 FQGNSA. This CDR3 is built from 16 residues. CDR3 in amino acids: CASSIASGAGANVLTF. The DNA for the CDR3 is TGTGCCAGCAGCATAGCCTCGGGGGCAGGGGCCAACGTCCTGACTTTC.

This chain links TRBV6-4 with TRBJ2-3, with 15 bases fitting TRBD2. Germline CDR1 and CDR2: MRHNA and SNTAGT. The junction had 0 bases not matched to a gene; V was cut back by 0 bases and J by 5 bases. The CDR3 length is 16 residues. The CDR3: CASSDSGLAGGDTQYF. As DNA, the CDR3 is TGTGCCAGCAGTGACTCGGGACTAGCGGGGGGAGATACGCAGTATTTT.

The rearrangement joins TRBV4-1 to TRBJ2-2; TRBD1 is a possible D gene (5 bases). The germline V and J ends were trimmed by 3 bases and 7 bases, with 21 bases remaining between them. CDR3 length: 17 residues. Germline V CDR1 and CDR2: MGHRA, YSYEKL. This chain's CDR3 is CASSHPRSTGPSGELFF. The CDR3, as DNA: TGCGCCAGCAGCCATCCTAGGTCCACAGGACCTAGCGGGGAGCTGTTTTTT.

This chain uses TRBV4-1 with TRBJ2-6; D is ambiguous. Germline V lookup: CDR1 MGHRA, CDR2 YSYEKL. CDR3 length: 15 residues. V was trimmed by 5 bases and J by 3 bases, leaving 11 bases between them. CDR3 loop: CASSVRAVGANVLTF. CDR3 nucleotides: TGCGCCAGCAGCGTCCGGGCCGTTGGGGCCAACGTCCTGACTTTC.

This chain joins TRBV19 and TRBJ1-1, with a weak D call TRBD1 (5 bases). The ends were cut back, 6 bases at V and 2 bases at J, with 10 bases in the middle. Germline CDR1 and CDR2: LNHDA and SQIVND (reference sequence). The CDR3 is 13 residues long. CDR3 in DNA: TGTGCCAGTAGCGGGACGGTTAACACTGAAGCTTTCTTT. Its protein is CASSGTVNTEAFF.

This clone was recorded once. CDR3 residues: CASSWTGDTGELFF. The CDR3 nucleotides are TGCGCCAGCTCCTGGACAGGAGACACCGGGGAGCTGTTTTTT. This chain uses TRBV4-1 with TRBJ2-2; 7 nucleotides match TRBD1. The length of the CDR3 is 14 residues. Germline V gene data show CDR1 as MGHRA and CDR2 as YSYEKL. Trimming at V came to 8 bases and at J to 3 bases, leaving 6 bases not matched to a gene.

CDR3: CALNPRGGTGELFF. CDR3 DNA sequence: TGTGCCTTAAACCCGCGTGGGGGCACCGGGGAGCTGTTTTTT. The chain has TRBV7-3 and TRBJ2-2; D might be TRBD1 or TRBD2, each matching 5 bases. With 11 bases removed from V and 4 bases from J, the gap between germline ends came to 17 bases. Germline CDR1 is SGHTA and CDR2 is FQGTGA. The CDR3 has 14 amino acids.

The J gene is TRBJ2-3, the V gene TRBV13; TRBD2 matches 16 bases. Germline assignment: CDR1 PRHDT and CDR2 FYEKMQ (reference sequence). The V gene end was trimmed by 7 bases and the J gene end by 15 bases; junction bases not matched to a gene: 10. This CDR3 spans 14 amino acids. The CDR3 bases are TGTGCCAGCACCGCCGGGACTAGCGGGGGGGCTCGATATTTT. Amino acid sequence: CASTAGTSGGARYF. Supplemented by reference TRBV13 and TRBJ2-3, the full variable domain reads AAGVIQSPRHLIKEKRETATLKCYPIPRHDTVYWYQQGPGQDPQFLISFYEKMQSDKGSIPDRFSAQQFSDYHSELNMSSLELGDSALYFCASTAGTSGGARYFGPGTRLTVL.

A word on this clone: A junction boundary mismatches the germline segment, possibly from a read error. The V and J genes are TRBV7-7 and TRBJ2-2; D possibly uses TRBD1 or TRBD2 (5 bases each). Germline V lookup: CDR1 SSHAT, CDR2 FNYEAQ (reference sequence). The CDR3 loop spans 15 amino acids. The CDR3 DNA follows: TGTGCTAGCAGCTTACGAGGGGATACCACCGGGGAGCTGTTTTTT. Its protein product is CASSLRGDTTGELFF.

V and J are TRBV6-2 or TRBV6-3 and TRBJ1-1; no definite D call. V gave up 6 bases and J gave up 1 base, with 9 bases separating them. The CDR3 sequence is 13 residues long. Germline CDR1 and CDR2: MNHEY and SVGEGT. The CDR3 DNA reads TGTGCCAGCAGGCCTTCGGGGAACACTGAAGCTTTCTTT. This sequence encodes CASRPSGNTEAFF.

The V gene is TRBV6-2 or TRBV6-3, the J gene TRBJ2-7; 9 nucleotides align to TRBD2. V shed 5 bases, J shed 4 bases, and the junction held 12 bases outside the gene matches. The germline CDR1 and CDR2 sequences are MNHEY and SVGEGT. The CDR3 length is 16 residues. The CDR3 sequence is CASSRAGGLLDYEQYF. The CDR3 bases are TGTGCCAGCAGTCGAGCGGGGGGCCTCCTAGATTACGAGCAGTACTTC.

The sample holds a few counts of this clone. The V gene is TRBV6-2 or TRBV6-3, the J gene TRBJ1-6; D gene unclear. Germline CDR1 reads MNHEY; CDR2 reads SVGEGT. The CDR3 runs to 16 residues. Trimming took off 0 bases at V and 5 bases at J, with 11 bases between the two ends. CDR3 amino acids: CASSYSEGTNNSPLHF. The DNA of the CDR3 is TGTGCCAGCAGTTACTCGGAGGGTACGAATAATTCACCCCTCCACTTT.

The gene calls are TRBV5-1 and TRBJ1-6, with TRBD1 identical over 9 bases. The CDR3 extends over 15 amino acids. V gave up 7 bases and J gave up 6 bases; unmatched junction bases: 8. Germline V CDR1 and CDR2: SGHRS, YFSETQ. CDR3 nucleotides: TGCGCCAGCGGGACAGGGCTAGGCGGTAATTCACCCCTCCACTTT. Translation: CASGTGLGGNSPLHF.

The rearrangement joins TRBV27 to TRBJ1-2; D not resolved. This CDR3 is 13 amino acids long. Germline assignment: CDR1 MNHEY and CDR2 SMNVEV (reference sequence). The V end lost 5 bases, the J end lost 8 bases, and 15 bases lay between the germline ends. The CDR3 nucleotides are TGTGCCAGCAGTCGACCCGCCCTCCAGGGCTACACCTTC. Translating gives CASSRPALQGYTF.

This clone appeared a single time. V gene TRBV11-3 combines with J gene TRBJ2-2; TRBD1 aligns across 10 bases. The germline CDR1 and CDR2 sequences are SGHNT and YENEEA. This CDR3 contains 16 residues. The V segment lost 5 bases and the J segment 5 bases; nucleotides outside the gene matches: 8. The CDR3 bases are TGTGCCAGCAGCACCTGGGACAGGGGAGGAACCGGGGAGCTGTTTTTT. Translation: CASSTWDRGGTGELFF.

Worth noting for this clone: Different DNA sequences within this sample yield the same CDR3. The chain employs TRBV27 and TRBJ2-7; D possibly corresponds to TRBD1 (6 bases). V lost 5 bases to trimming and J lost 0 bases, with 11 bases between them. Per germline, CDR1 MNHEY and CDR2 SMNVEV (reference sequence). The CDR3 is 14 residues long. The CDR3 DNA reads TGTGCCAGCAGTCTCCAGGGGAGCTCCTACGAGCAGTACTTC. This codes for CASSLQGSSYEQYF.